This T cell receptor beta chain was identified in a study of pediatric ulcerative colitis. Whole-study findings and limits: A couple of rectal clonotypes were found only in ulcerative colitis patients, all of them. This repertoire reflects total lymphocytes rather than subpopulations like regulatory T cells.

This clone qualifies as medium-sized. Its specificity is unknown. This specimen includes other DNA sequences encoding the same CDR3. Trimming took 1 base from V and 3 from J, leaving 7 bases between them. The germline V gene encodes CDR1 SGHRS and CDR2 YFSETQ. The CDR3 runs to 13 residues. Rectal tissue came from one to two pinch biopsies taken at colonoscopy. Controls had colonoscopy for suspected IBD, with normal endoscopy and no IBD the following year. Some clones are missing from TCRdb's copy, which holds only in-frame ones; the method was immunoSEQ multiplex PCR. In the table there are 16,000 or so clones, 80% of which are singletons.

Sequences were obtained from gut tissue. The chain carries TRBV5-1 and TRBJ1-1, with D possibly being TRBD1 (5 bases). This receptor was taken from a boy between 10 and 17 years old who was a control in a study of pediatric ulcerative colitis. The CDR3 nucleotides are TGCGCCAGCAGCTTGATAGGGGACACTGAAGCTTTCTTT. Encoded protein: CASSLIGDTEAFF.